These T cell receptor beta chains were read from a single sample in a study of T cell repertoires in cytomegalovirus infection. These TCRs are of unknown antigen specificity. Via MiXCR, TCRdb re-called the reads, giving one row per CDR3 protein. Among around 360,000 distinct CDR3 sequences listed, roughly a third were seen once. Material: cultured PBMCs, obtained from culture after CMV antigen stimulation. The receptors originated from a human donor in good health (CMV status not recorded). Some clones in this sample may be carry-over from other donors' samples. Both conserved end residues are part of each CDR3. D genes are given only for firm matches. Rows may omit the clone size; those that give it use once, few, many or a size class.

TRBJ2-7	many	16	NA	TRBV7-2	TGTGCCAGCAGCCCATCCGGCGGCGGGATCTCCTACGAGCAGTACTTC	CASSPSGGGISYEQYF
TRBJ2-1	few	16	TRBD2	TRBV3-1	TGTGCCAGCAGCCAGGCCCTAGCGGGAGGGTCGGATGAGCAGTTCTTC	CASSQALAGGSDEQFF
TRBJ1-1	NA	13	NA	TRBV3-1	TGTGCCAGCAGCCAAGACGTTTACACTGAAGCTTTCTTT	CASSQDVYTEAFF
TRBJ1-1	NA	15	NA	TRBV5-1	TGCGCCAGCAGCTATCAGGGAAGAGTAGGCACTGAAGCTTTCTTT	CASSYQGRVGTEAFF
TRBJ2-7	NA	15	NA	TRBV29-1	TGCAGCGTTGAGTTACCGGGACTTAGATCCTACGAGCAGTACTTC	CSVELPGLRSYEQYF
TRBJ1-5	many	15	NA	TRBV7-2	TGTGCCAGCAGCTTAGTAAGTACAGGTATTCAGCCCCAGCATTTT	CASSLVSTGIQPQHF
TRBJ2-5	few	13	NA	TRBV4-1	TGCGCCAGCAGCCAAGGCCAAGAAGAGACCCAGTACTTC	CASSQGQEETQYF
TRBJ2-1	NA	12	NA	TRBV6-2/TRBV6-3	TGTGCCAGCAGCCTCCCCCTCAATGAGCAGTTCTTC	CASSLPLNEQFF
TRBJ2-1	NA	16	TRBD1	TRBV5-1	TGCGCCAGCAGCTTGGAGGGACAGGGGGTTCGCAATGAGCAGTTCTTC	CASSLEGQGVRNEQFF
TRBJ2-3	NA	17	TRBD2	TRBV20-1	TGCAGTGCTAGAGATAGGGCTAGCGGGAGCCCGACAGATACGCAGTATTTT	CSARDRASGSPTDTQYF
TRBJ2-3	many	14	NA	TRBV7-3	TGTGCCAGCAGCTTGGGGTTGCCTCGGGATACGCAGTATTTT	CASSLGLPRDTQYF
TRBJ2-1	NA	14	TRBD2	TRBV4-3	TGCGCCAGCAGCCAATTAGCGGGAGAGGGTGAGCAGTTCTTC	CASSQLAGEGEQFF
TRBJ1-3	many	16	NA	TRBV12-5	TGTGCTAGTGGCATTCCCAGTGGGGACTCTGGAAACACCATATATTTT	CASGIPSGDSGNTIYF
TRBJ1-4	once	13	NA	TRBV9	TGTGCCAGCAGCGTAGGATCGGAAGAAAAACTGTTTTTT	CASSVGSEEKLFF
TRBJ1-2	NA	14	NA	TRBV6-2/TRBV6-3	TGTGCCAGCAAGGAAACGACATGGTACTATGGCTACACCTTC	CASKETTWYYGYTF
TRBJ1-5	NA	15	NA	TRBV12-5	TGTGCTAGTGGTTTGGCCAATATAGGGAATCAGCCCCAGCATTTT	CASGLANIGNQPQHF